The entry that follows covers one T cell receptor beta chain sequence. The method was immunoSEQ multiplex PCR; TCRdb's version includes in-frame clones alone and lacks a portion of them. The table records hundreds of thousands of clones, 70% to 80% of them present only once. The data stem from a study of shared T cell receptors in the human thymus. The data also belong to a second study, concerning human thymus T cells. That paper notes: Gene usage (both V and J) appeared biased in thymic and blood repertoires.

The sequence derives from a boy under two years old with a congenital heart defect. The specimen sequenced was thymocytes.

The DNA for the CDR3 is TGCGCCAGTCAGAAAGAGGCGGGGGGCTATTGCCCCGAGACCCAGTACTTC. Translating gives CASQKEAGGYCPETQYF. The chain uses TRBV5-1 and TRBJ2-5, with TRBD2 matching 8 bases. The CDR3 extends over 17 amino acids. After removal of 8 bases from V and 5 bases from J, the junction contained 20 bases not matched to a gene. The germline V gene has CDR1 SGHRS and CDR2 YFSETQ.